This T cell receptor (beta chain) was captured in a study of shared clonotypes between healthy human individuals. TCRdb keeps only in-frame clones here, not all; method: immunoSEQ multiplex PCR. The sample has some 1.5 million clones, roughly 96% seen once. V was pared by 8 bases and J by 2 bases, with 12 bases between. The length of the CDR3 is 13 residues. Germline V gives CDR1 MNHEY, CDR2 SVGAGI. The TCR sequence derives from a man aged 25 to 40 in good health. The chain joins TRBV6-5 to TRBJ2-5; tentative D call: TRBD2 (6 bases). Specimen: naive CD4+ T cells sorted from blood. Subset denoted: CD45RA+ positively selected. The chain's CDR3 is CASGPREQETQYF. As DNA, the CDR3 is TGTGCCAGCGGACCCCGGGAGCAAGAGACCCAGTACTTC.